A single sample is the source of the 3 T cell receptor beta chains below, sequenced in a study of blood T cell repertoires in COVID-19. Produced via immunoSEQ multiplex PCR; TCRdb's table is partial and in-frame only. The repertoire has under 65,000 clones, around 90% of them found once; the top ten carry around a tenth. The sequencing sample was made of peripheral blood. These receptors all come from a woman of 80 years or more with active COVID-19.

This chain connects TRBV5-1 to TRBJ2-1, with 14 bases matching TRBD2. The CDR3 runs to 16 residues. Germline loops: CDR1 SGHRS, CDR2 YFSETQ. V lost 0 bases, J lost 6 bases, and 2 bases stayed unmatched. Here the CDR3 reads CASSLEGLAGVNEQFF. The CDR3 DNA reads TGCGCCAGCAGCTTGGAGGGACTAGCGGGGGTCAATGAGCAGTTCTTC.

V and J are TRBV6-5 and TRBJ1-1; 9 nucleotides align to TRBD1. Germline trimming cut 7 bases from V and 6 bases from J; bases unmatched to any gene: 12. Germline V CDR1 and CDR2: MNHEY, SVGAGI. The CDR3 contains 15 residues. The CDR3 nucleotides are TGTGCCAGCACCCGGGGAGGACAGGGGAGGGCTGAAGCTTTCTTT. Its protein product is CASTRGGQGRAEAFF.

Written as DNA, the CDR3 is TGCAGTGCTAGTAGACAGGGGTCCGGGGAGCTGTTTTTT. Its protein product is CSASRQGSGELFF. The chain joins TRBV20-1 to TRBJ2-2, with 8 bases aligning to TRBD1. V was pared by 3 bases and J by 6 bases, with 3 bases of the junction left unmatched. The V gene's germline CDR1 is DFQATT and CDR2 SNEGSKA (reference sequence). This CDR3 has 13 residues.